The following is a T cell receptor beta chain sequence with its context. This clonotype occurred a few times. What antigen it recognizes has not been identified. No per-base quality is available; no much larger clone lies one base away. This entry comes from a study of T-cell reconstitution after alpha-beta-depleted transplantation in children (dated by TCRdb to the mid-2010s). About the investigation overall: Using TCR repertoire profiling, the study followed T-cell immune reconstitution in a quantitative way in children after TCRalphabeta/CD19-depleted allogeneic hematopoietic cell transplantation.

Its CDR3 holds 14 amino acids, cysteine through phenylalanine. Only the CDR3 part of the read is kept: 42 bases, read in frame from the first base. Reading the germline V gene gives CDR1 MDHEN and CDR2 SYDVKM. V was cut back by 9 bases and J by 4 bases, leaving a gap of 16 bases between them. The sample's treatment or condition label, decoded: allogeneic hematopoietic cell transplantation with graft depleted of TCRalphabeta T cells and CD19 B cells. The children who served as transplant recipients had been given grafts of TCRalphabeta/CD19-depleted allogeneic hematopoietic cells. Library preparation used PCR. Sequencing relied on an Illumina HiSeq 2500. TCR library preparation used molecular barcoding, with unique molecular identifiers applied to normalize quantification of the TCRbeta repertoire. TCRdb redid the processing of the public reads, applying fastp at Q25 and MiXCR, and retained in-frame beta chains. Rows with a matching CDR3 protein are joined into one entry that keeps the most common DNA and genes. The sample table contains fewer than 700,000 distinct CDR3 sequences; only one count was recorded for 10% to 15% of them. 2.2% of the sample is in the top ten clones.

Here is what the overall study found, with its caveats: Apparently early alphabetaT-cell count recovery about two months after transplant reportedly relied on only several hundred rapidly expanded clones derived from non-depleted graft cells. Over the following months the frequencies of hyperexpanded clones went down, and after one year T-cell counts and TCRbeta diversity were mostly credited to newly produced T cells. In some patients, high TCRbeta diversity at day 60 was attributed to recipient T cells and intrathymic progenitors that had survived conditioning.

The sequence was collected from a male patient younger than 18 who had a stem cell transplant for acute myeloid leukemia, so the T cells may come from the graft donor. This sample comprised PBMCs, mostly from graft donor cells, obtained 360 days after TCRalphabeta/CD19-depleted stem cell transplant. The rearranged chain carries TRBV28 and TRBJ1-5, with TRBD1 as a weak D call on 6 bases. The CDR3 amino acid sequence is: CARGPPGANQPQHF. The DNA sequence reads TGTGCCAGAGGCCCCCCGGGGGCTAATCAGCCCCAGCATTTT.